The 30 T cell receptor beta chains reported below all come from one sample, sequenced in a study of cytomegalovirus exposure and HLA in healthy donors. The primer mix had 60 Vbeta and 13 Jbeta primers. The repertoire was sequenced with immunoSEQ multiplex PCR; TCRdb's copy has only in-frame clones and lacks some. The table lists around 120,000 clones, about 80% of them singletons. Sequencing was done on a sample of PBMCs. Receptors were obtained from a female donor in good health and CMV-seropositive.

The V gene is TRBV5-5, the J gene TRBJ2-6; TRBD1 matches 8 bases. V was pared by 4 bases and J by 0 bases, with 6 bases of the junction left unmatched. The length of the CDR3 is 17 residues. Germline loops: CDR1 SGHKS, CDR2 YYEKEE (reference sequence). The CDR3 DNA reads as TGTGCCAGCAGCAAGGGACAGGCCAACTCTGGGGCCAACGTCCTGACTTTC. It specifies CASSKGQANSGANVLTF. The full variable domain, rest sourced from reference TRBV5-5 and TRBJ2-6, is DAGVTQSPTHLIKTRGQQVTLRCSPISGHKSVSWYQQVLGQGPQFIFQYYEKEERGRGNFPDRFSARQFPNYSSELNVNALLLGDSALYLCASSKGQANSGANVLTFGAGSRLTVL.

In its sample, this clone was seen a few times. This chain uses TRBV29-1 with TRBJ2-1; 12 nucleotides align to TRBD2. The CDR3 runs 11 residues. Germline CDR1 and CDR2: SQVTM and ANQGSEA. V was pared by 7 bases and J by 14 bases, with 6 bases of the junction left unmatched. CDR3 sequence: CSGLAGGPEFF. DNA for the CDR3: TGCAGCGGTCTAGCGGGGGGGCCTGAGTTCTTC.

V gene TRBV5-1 combines with J gene TRBJ2-3, with TRBD1 matching 11 bases. Germline trimming cut 2 bases from V and 4 bases from J; bases unmatched to any gene: 6. This CDR3 comprises 16 residues. Germline V gene lookup returns CDR1 SGHRS and CDR2 YFSETQ. CDR3 nucleotide sequence: TGCGCCAGCAGCTTCCAGGGACAGGGGGTCCCAGATACGCAGTATTTT. As protein: CASSFQGQGVPDTQYF.

This sequence joins TRBV19 and TRBJ1-3; D may be TRBD1 (5 bases). The CDR3 covers 13 residues. V gave up 9 bases and J gave up 1 base, with 10 bases separating them. CDR1 is LNHDA, CDR2 SQIVND, per germline (reference sequence). The CDR3 DNA reads as TGTGCCAGCTCCAGGGTTTCTGGAAACACCATATATTTT. Protein: CASSRVSGNTIYF.

This chain connects TRBV6-6 to TRBJ1-2, with 8 bases matching TRBD1. CDR3 size: 15 residues. CDR1 is MNHNY and CDR2 is SVGAGI in the germline V gene (reference sequence). Trimming cost V 2 bases and J 7 bases; bases outside gene matches: 9. The DNA of the CDR3 is TGTGCCAGCAGTTACGAGGCAGGGGGCGCGGGTGGCTACACCTTC. Amino acids: CASSYEAGGAGGYTF.

Concerning this clone itself: Germline and junction disagree at one end, which may indicate a read error. Additional DNA sequences in this sample encode the identical CDR3. The V gene is TRBV27, the J gene TRBJ1-6, with no clear D. Per the germline V gene, CDR1 is MNHEY and CDR2 is SMNVEV (reference sequence). This CDR3 is built from 15 residues. CDR3 sequence reads: CASSFGRGNNSPLHF. CDR3 sequence (DNA): TGTGCCAGCAGTTTCGGGAGAGGCAATAATTCCCCCCTCCACTTT.

The chain carries TRBV4-2 and TRBJ1-2; no clear D gene. Trimming left V 1 base short and J 11 bases short, with 8 bases between. The CDR3 runs to 11 residues. CDR1 and CDR2 (germline): LGHNA, YNFKEQ. CDR3: CASSQGGAYTF. CDR3 nucleotides: TGTGCCAGCAGCCAAGGGGGAGCTTACACCTTC.

Regarding this clone: A junction boundary mismatches the germline segment, possibly from a read error. This chain uses TRBV6-4 with TRBJ1-1; D not resolved. This CDR3 region has 10 residues. Germline lookup yields CDR1 MRHNA and CDR2 SNTAGT. The chain's CDR3 is CPPGNTEAFF. CDR3 nucleotide sequence: TGCCCTCCGGGGAACACTGAAGCTTTCTTT.

The chain uses TRBV30 and TRBJ2-5, with D perhaps TRBD2 (6 bases). The ends were cut back, 4 bases at V and 4 bases at J, with 16 bases in the middle. CDR3 length: 14 residues. In germline, CDR1 is GTSNPN, CDR2 SVGIG (reference sequence). The CDR3 nucleotides read TGTGCCTGGACTGCCGGTCTCGGGGGAGAGACCCAGTACTTC. Protein sequence: CAWTAGLGGETQYF. The variable domain in full, completed from reference TRBV30 and TRBJ2-5, reads SQTIHQWPATLVQPVGSPLSLECTVEGTSNPNLYWYRQAAGRGLQLLFYSVGIGQISSEVPQNLSASRPQDRQFILSSKKLLLSDSGFYLCAWTAGLGGETQYFGPGTRLLVL.

As DNA, the CDR3 is TGCGCCAGCAGCTCGTCTAGAGCGTGGGAGCAGTTCTTC. Protein sequence: CASSSSRAWEQFF. The rearrangement uses TRBV5-1 and TRBJ2-1; no firm D call. V lost 3 bases and J 10 bases, leaving 14 bases between the germline ends. CDR3 length equals 13 residues. Germline values: CDR1 SGHRS, CDR2 YFSETQ.

J is TRBJ2-1 and V is TRBV5-1; D is possibly TRBD2 (6 bases). Per germline, CDR1 SGHRS and CDR2 YFSETQ. The CDR3 runs 15 residues. Trimming took off 4 bases at V and 3 bases at J, with 14 bases between the two ends. The CDR3 region is CASSPTRGGYNEQFF. The DNA of the CDR3 is TGCGCCAGCAGCCCAACGAGGGGAGGCTACAATGAGCAGTTCTTC.

This chain uses TRBV5-1 with TRBJ1-1; no clear D gene. Looked up from germline, CDR1 is SGHRS and CDR2 is YFSETQ. The CDR3 sequence is 13 residues long. Trimming removed 0 bases from V and 6 bases from J, with 9 bases in between. CDR3 sequence (DNA): TGCGCCAGCAGCTTGGCCGGGAGTCCTGAAGCTTTCTTT. Protein sequence: CASSLAGSPEAFF. Looking up the rest from reference TRBV5-1 and TRBJ1-1 gives the full variable domain: KAGVTQTPRYLIKTRGQQVTLSCSPISGHRSVSWYQQTPGQGLQFLFEYFSETQRNKGNFPGRFSGRQFSNSRSEMNVSTLELGDSALYLCASSLAGSPEAFFGQGTRLTVV.

The chain couples TRBV6-6 to TRBJ1-5; D remains ambiguous. The CDR3 loop spans 16 amino acids. Germline V gene data show CDR1 as MNHNY and CDR2 as SVGAGI (reference sequence). Trimming took 2 bases from V and 1 from J, leaving 12 bases between them. The CDR3 coding sequence is TGTGCCAGCAGTTACGGCACAGTCCGAAGCAATCAGCCCCAGCATTTT. Amino acid sequence: CASSYGTVRSNQPQHF.

This clone was recorded a few times. The chain joins TRBV25-1 to TRBJ1-2; 7 bases fit TRBD1. The CDR3 extends over 14 amino acids. CDR1 and CDR2 (germline): MGHDK, SYGVNS. Germline trimming cut 8 bases from V and 2 bases from J; bases unmatched to any gene: 8. The CDR3 bases are TGTGCCAGCTCACTCCCAGGGGGAAACTATGGCTACACCTTC. Its translation is CASSLPGGNYGYTF.

This clone has a handful of counts. V and J are TRBV10-2 and TRBJ1-2, with D possibly TRBD1 on 5 matching bases. Germline CDR1 reads WSHSY; CDR2 reads SAAADI. The CDR3 sequence is 16 residues long. The ends were cut back, 0 bases at V and 0 bases at J, with 11 bases in the middle. The CDR3 loop is CASSESRGTSNYGYTF. The CDR3 DNA reads TGCGCCAGCAGTGAGTCTCGGGGGACTTCTAACTATGGCTACACCTTC.

The rearrangement joins TRBV5-1 to TRBJ2-1, with 9 bases fitting TRBD2. The CDR3 has 15 residues. Per germline, CDR1 SGHRS and CDR2 YFSETQ. The J segment lost 8 bases and the V segment lost 4 bases, leaving 10 bases of the junction unmatched. The CDR3 nucleotides are TGCGCCAGCAGCGGTAGCGGGGGCCGGAATTATGAGCAGTTCTTC. It translates to CASSGSGGRNYEQFF.

The chain couples TRBV10-1 to TRBJ2-3; 8 nucleotides agree with TRBD2. The CDR3 is 15 residues long. Germline V gives CDR1 WNHNN, CDR2 SYGVQD (reference sequence). Unmatched junction bases numbered 4, after V lost 3 bases and J lost 2 bases. CDR3 loop: CASSDTSGLTDTQYF. The CDR3 bases are TGCGCCAGCAGTGACACTAGCGGACTCACAGATACGCAGTATTTT.

In this sample, this clone turned up a few times. The V call is TRBV5-4, the J call TRBJ1-3; D is possibly TRBD1 (5 bases). The germline V gene encodes CDR1 SGHNT and CDR2 YYREEE (reference sequence). The CDR3 covers 14 residues. V lost 2 bases to trimming and J lost 0 bases, with 6 bases between them. The CDR3 region has the DNA TGTGCCAGCAGCTTAGACAGCTCTGGAAACACCATATATTTT. Encoded protein: CASSLDSSGNTIYF.

V gene TRBV19 combines with J gene TRBJ1-5, with 7 bases fitting TRBD1. This CDR3 has 20 amino acids. Germline V gene sequence: CDR1 LNHDA, CDR2 SQIVND (reference sequence). The trim removed 4 bases at V and 0 bases at J, leaving 18 bases unmatched. CDR3 in amino acids: CASSTTVQGPSSYSNQPQHF. The CDR3 nucleotides are TGTGCCAGTAGTACAACTGTACAGGGGCCCAGTTCCTATAGCAATCAGCCCCAGCATTTT. The full variable domain, with the rest looked up from reference TRBV19 and TRBJ1-5, is DGGITQSPKYLFRKEGQNVTLSCEQNLNHDAMYWYRQDPGQGLRLIYYSQIVNDFQKGDIAEGYSVSREKKESFPLTVTSAQKNPTAFYLCASSTTVQGPSSYSNQPQHFGDGTRLSIL.

This CDR3 is CASSLDGRVDSPLHF. In DNA, the CDR3 is TGCGCCAGCAGCTTGGATGGCAGGGTAGATTCACCCCTCCACTTT. This chain joins TRBV5-1 and TRBJ1-6; a weak D match, TRBD1 (5 bases). CDR1 and CDR2 (germline): SGHRS, YFSETQ. This CDR3 is built from 15 residues. Trimming shortened V by 0 bases and J by 8 bases, and 12 bases separated the two germline ends.

Here the CDR3 reads CASSSVKWGTKNIQYF. The CDR3 DNA reads as TGTGCCAGCAGTTCTGTGAAGTGGGGCACCAAAAACATTCAGTACTTC. The gene calls are TRBV27 and TRBJ2-4; TRBD1 is a possible D gene (5 bases). The germline V and J ends were trimmed by 4 bases and 2 bases, with 15 bases remaining between them. Germline V gene data show CDR1 as MNHEY and CDR2 as SMNVEV (reference sequence). The CDR3 contains 16 residues.

This clone has more than one count but fewer than ten. The chain joins TRBV6-1 to TRBJ2-6; possibly TRBD1 for D (6 bases). This CDR3 region has 14 residues. CDR1 is MNHNS, CDR2 SASEGT, per germline. V lost 4 bases and J lost 4, with 8 bases in between. The CDR3 loop is CASSAGAGANVLTF. The CDR3 region has the DNA TGTGCCAGCAGTGCAGGGGCAGGGGCCAACGTCCTGACTTTC.

This clone appeared a single time. V usage is TRBV30 and J usage is TRBJ2-5; D is ambiguous. Trimming left V 0 bases short and J 2 bases short, with 10 bases between. The CDR3 covers 14 residues. Germline V lookup: CDR1 GTSNPN, CDR2 SVGIG (reference sequence). The CDR3 nucleotides are TGTGCCTGGAGTGTAGATACAGTACAAGAGACCCAGTACTTC. The encoded protein is CAWSVDTVQETQYF.

V usage is TRBV9 and J usage is TRBJ2-5; D is unclear. This CDR3 is built from 15 residues. Between the trimmed V and J ends, which lost 1 base and 4 bases, there was a span of 14 bases. Germline assignment: CDR1 SGDLS and CDR2 YYNGEE. The CDR3 loop is CASSVLGDGGETQYF. CDR3 sequence (DNA): TGTGCCAGCAGCGTACTGGGTGATGGCGGAGAGACCCAGTACTTC.

The chain employs TRBV6-4 and TRBJ1-2; D is unclear. The CDR3 totals 15 residues. The germline gives CDR1 MRHNA, CDR2 SNTAGT. The V end lost 6 bases, the J end lost 5 bases, and 19 bases lay between the germline ends. DNA of the CDR3: TGTGCCAGCAGATTTGAGGCCGTGTCCTCGTATGGCTACACCTTC. It yields the protein CASRFEAVSSYGYTF.

The V and J genes are TRBV5-1 and TRBJ1-6, with 7 bases aligning to TRBD1. The CDR3 loop spans 15 amino acids. The J segment lost 7 bases and the V segment lost 2 bases, leaving 6 bases of the junction unmatched. Germline loops: CDR1 SGHRS, CDR2 YFSETQ. The CDR3 protein is CASSLRQGENSPLHF. CDR3 in DNA: TGCGCCAGCAGCTTACGACAGGGAGAAAATTCACCCCTCCACTTT.

This chain uses TRBV6-5 with TRBJ1-1; the D gene is possibly TRBD1 (6 bases). In germline, CDR1 is MNHEY, CDR2 SVGAGI. Trimming stripped 6 bases from V and 3 bases from J, with 17 bases between. This CDR3 comprises 15 residues. CDR3 sequence (DNA): TGTGCCAGCAGACCCCGGGGGGGCCGGGACACTGAAGCTTTCTTT. Translation gives CASRPRGGRDTEAFF.

The rearrangement uses TRBV19 and TRBJ1-2; 11 bases fit TRBD1. V gave up 5 bases and J gave up 5 bases; unmatched junction bases: 4. CDR1 LNHDA and CDR2 SQIVND come from the germline V gene (reference sequence). This CDR3 is 14 amino acids long. This chain's CDR3 is CASSGTGGSYGYTF. The CDR3 nucleotides are TGTGCCAGTAGTGGGACAGGGGGATCTTATGGCTACACCTTC.

The rearrangement uses TRBV7-9 and TRBJ1-2, with 7 positions matching TRBD1. Losses at the gene ends were 2 bases for V and 1 base for J; bases not matched to a gene: 4. The CDR3 runs 15 residues. Germline V gene data show CDR1 as SEHNR and CDR2 as FQNEAQ (reference sequence). CDR3 protein: CASSLHQGVNYGYTF. As DNA, the CDR3 is TGTGCCAGCAGCTTACACCAGGGGGTTAACTATGGCTACACCTTC.

The chain links TRBV5-6 to TRBJ2-5; D gene ambiguous. The CDR3 has 11 residues. V dropped 4 bases and J dropped 1 base, with 2 bases sitting between them. Germline V lookup: CDR1 SGHDT, CDR2 YYEEEE. CDR3 nucleotides: TGTGCCAGCAGCCTCCAAGAGACCCAGTACTTC. It is translated as CASSLQETQYF.